This TCR beta chain stems from a study of T cells in localized non-small cell lung cancer. Whole-study results and caveats: It was uninvolved adjacent lung that showed the highest T cell clonality, exceeding tumor. Among the top 100 tumor clones, a median around 57 appeared in adjacent lung. The tumor had only one region sequenced, so heterogeneity remains possible. Longer overall survival was linked to higher blood T cell density.

This CDR3 has 18 residues. Looked up from germline, CDR1 is SGHNT and CDR2 is YYREEE (reference sequence). The ends were cut back, 0 bases at V and 8 bases at J, with 21 bases in the middle. The sample holds a few counts of this clone. The antigen is unknown. Some clones are missing from TCRdb's copy, which holds only in-frame ones; the method was immunoSEQ multiplex PCR. The sample records roughly 48,000 clones, about 80% being singletons. The receptor comes from a man aged 35 to 70 with stage I squamous cell lung carcinoma. This chain links TRBV5-4 with TRBJ1-6; possibly TRBD1 for D (6 bases). Sequenced material: peripheral blood, taken before any cancer treatment. CDR3 amino acids: CASSLGGEVQDRYSPLHF. The CDR3 region has the DNA TGTGCCAGCAGCTTGGGGGGGGAGGTTCAAGACAGGTATTCACCCCTCCACTTT.